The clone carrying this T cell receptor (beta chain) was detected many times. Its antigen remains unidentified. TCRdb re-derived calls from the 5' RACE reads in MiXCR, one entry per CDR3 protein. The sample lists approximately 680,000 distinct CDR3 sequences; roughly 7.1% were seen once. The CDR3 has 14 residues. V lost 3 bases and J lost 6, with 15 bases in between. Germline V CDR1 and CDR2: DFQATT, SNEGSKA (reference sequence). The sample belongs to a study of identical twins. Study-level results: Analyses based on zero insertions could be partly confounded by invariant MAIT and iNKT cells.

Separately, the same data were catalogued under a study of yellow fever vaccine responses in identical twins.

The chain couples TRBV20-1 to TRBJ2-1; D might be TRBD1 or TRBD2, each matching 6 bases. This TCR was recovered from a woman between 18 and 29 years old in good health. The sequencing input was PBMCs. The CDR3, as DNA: TGCAGTGCTAGTCGCTGGGGGGCGGTCAATGAGCAGTTCTTC. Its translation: CSASRWGAVNEQFF.